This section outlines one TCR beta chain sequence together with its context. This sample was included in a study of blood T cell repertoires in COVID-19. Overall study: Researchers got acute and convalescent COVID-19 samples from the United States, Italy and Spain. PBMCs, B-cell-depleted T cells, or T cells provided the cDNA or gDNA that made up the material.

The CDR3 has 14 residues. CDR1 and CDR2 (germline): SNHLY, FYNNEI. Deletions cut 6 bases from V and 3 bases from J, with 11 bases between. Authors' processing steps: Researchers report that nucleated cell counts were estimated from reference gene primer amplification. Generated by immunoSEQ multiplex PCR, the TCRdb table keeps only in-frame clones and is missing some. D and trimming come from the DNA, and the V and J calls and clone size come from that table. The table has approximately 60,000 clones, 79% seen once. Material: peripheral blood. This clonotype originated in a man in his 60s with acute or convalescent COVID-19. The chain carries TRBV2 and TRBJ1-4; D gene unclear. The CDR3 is CASRAGSSNEKLFF. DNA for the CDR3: TGTGCCAGCAGAGCCGGGAGTTCTAATGAAAAACTGTTTTTT.